The next 17 T cell receptor beta chains were all read from a single sample in a study of T cells in Graves' hyperthyroidism and ophthalmopathy. RNA transcripts gave rise to amplified TCR beta CDR3 regions. Researchers ran a first-round RT-PCR on the TCR CDR3 using the HTBI primer set. TCRdb reprocessed the multiplex PCR reads via MiXCR and lists one record per CDR3 protein. The table lists 550,000 to 800,000 distinct CDR3 sequences, approximately 16% of them singletons. Sequencing used blood. These receptors were obtained from a man aged 18 to 30 with Graves' hyperthyroidism.

A few counts support this clonotype. J is TRBJ2-7 and V is TRBV20-1; D is possibly TRBD2 (6 bases). Germline V gene data show CDR1 as DFQATT and CDR2 as SNEGSKA (reference sequence). The CDR3 has 15 residues. Trimming shortened V by 0 bases and J by 4 bases, and 16 bases separated the two germline ends. The CDR3 region is CSARDRAGTSYEQYF. CDR3 nucleotide sequence: TGCAGTGCTAGAGACCGGGCGGGAACGTCTTACGAGCAGTACTTC.

This clonotype was found a few times. The gene calls are TRBV18 and TRBJ1-3; D gene unclear. The CDR3 covers 15 residues. Germline V gene sequence: CDR1 KGHSH, CDR2 LQKENI. Trimming removed 8 bases from V and 2 bases from J, with 16 bases in between. As DNA, the CDR3 is TGTGCCAGCACGCCCGTTTCGGGCCCTGGAAACACCATATATTTT. Amino acids: CASTPVSGPGNTIYF.

The genes are TRBV9 and TRBJ2-5; D unclear. This CDR3 spans 11 amino acids. Germline CDR1 SGDLS, CDR2 YYNGEE. Trimming stripped 0 bases from V and 5 bases from J, with 2 bases between. The CDR3 spells CASSVDETQYF. The CDR3 bases are TGTGCCAGCAGCGTAGACGAGACCCAGTACTTC.

The rearrangement uses TRBV18 and TRBJ1-2, with D maybe TRBD1 (5 bases). Per germline, CDR1 KGHSH and CDR2 LQKENI. The V gene lost 3 bases and the J gene lost 4 bases, with 24 bases spanning the gap. This CDR3 has 18 amino acids. The CDR3 bases are TGTGCCAGCTCACCTTGGGGGGACCGCCCACCCAGCATCTATGGCTACACCTTC. This gives the protein CASSPWGDRPPSIYGYTF.

The chain employs TRBV6-6 and TRBJ2-2, with TRBD1 identical over 7 bases. This CDR3 has 17 amino acids. CDR1 is MNHNY and CDR2 is SVGAGI in the germline V gene (reference sequence). Trimming at V came to 0 bases and at J to 3 bases, leaving 7 bases not matched to a gene. The CDR3 region is CASSYSIGGWDTGELFF. The CDR3 DNA reads TGTGCCAGCAGTTACTCGATAGGGGGCTGGGACACCGGGGAGCTGTTTTTT.

Many counts were recorded for this clonotype. The rearrangement joins TRBV28 to TRBJ1-1; D perhaps matches TRBD1 (6 bases). The ends were cut back, 2 bases at V and 1 base at J, with 11 bases in the middle. There are 15 residues in the CDR3. The V gene's germline CDR1 is MDHEN and CDR2 SYDVKM. In nucleotides, the CDR3 is TGTGCCAGCAGTTTACCGGGGGCCGGGAACACTGAAGCTTTCTTT. Amino acid sequence: CASSLPGAGNTEAFF.

This clonotype has more than one count but fewer than ten. This sequence may be a read error, since a much larger clone differs from it by one base. The CDR3 spells CASSLASVGYGQYF. DNA for the CDR3: TGTGCCAGCAGTCTCGCTAGCGTGGGGTACGGGCAGTACTTC. The chain links TRBV28 to TRBJ2-7; TRBD2 is a possible D gene (6 bases). The CDR3 has 14 residues. In germline, CDR1 is MDHEN, CDR2 SYDVKM.

The chain is built from TRBV6-1 and TRBJ2-1; no clear D. The germline gives CDR1 MNHNS, CDR2 SASEGT. Trimming shortened V by 6 bases and J by 4 bases, and 16 bases separated the two germline ends. This CDR3 has 15 residues. The CDR3 reads CASSPLERAYNEQFF. The CDR3 DNA sequence: TGTGCCAGCAGCCCTCTTGAGCGCGCATACAATGAGCAGTTCTTC.

This clonotype has a count of ten or more. The V and J genes are TRBV10-3 and TRBJ2-1, with a weak D call TRBD2 (8 bases). V was clipped by 0 bases and J by 10 bases, with 13 bases between them. The CDR3 totals 14 residues. Germline lookup yields CDR1 ENHRY and CDR2 SYGVKD. The CDR3, as DNA: TGTGCCATCAGTGAGTCATTAGCGGGACAGGAGCAGTTCTTC. This encodes CAISESLAGQEQFF.

This chain uses TRBV7-9 with TRBJ2-1; D call uncertain. The CDR3 extends over 13 amino acids. Trimming pared 10 bases from V and 8 bases from J, leaving 18 bases between. Germline V lookup: CDR1 SEHNR, CDR2 FQNEAQ (reference sequence). Here the CDR3 reads CATLVGFGDEQFF. DNA of the CDR3: TGTGCCACCCTCGTAGGGTTTGGAGATGAGCAGTTCTTC.

In this sample, this clonotype turned up many times. The V and J genes are TRBV30 and TRBJ2-7; D is tentatively TRBD1 or TRBD2 (5 bases each). Per germline, CDR1 GTSNPN and CDR2 SVGIG (reference sequence). V lost 2 bases and J 6 bases, leaving 14 bases between the germline ends. The CDR3 loop spans 13 amino acids. CDR3 in DNA: TGTGCCTGGAGTCGGGGACCTTACCGCGAGCAGTACTTC. Encoded protein: CAWSRGPYREQYF.

This clonotype was recorded many times. V and J are TRBV28 and TRBJ1-4, with a tentative D call TRBD1 (5 bases). Germline V CDR1 and CDR2: MDHEN, SYDVKM. The CDR3 runs 14 residues. The ends were cut back, 9 bases at V and 8 bases at J, with 19 bases in the middle. The CDR3 sequence is CASTPGVGGEKLFF. The CDR3 DNA follows: TGTGCCAGTACACCCGGGGTGGGGGGGGAAAAACTGTTTTTT. The entire variable domain, with the rest obtained from reference TRBV28 and TRBJ1-4, is as follows: DVKVTQSSRYLVKRTGEKVFLECVQDMDHENMFWYRQDPGLGLRLIYFSYDVKMKEKGDIPEGYSVSREKKERFSLILESASTNQTSMYLCASTPGVGGEKLFFGSGTQLSVL.

Notes on this clonotype: With a much larger clone just one base away, this may be a read error. The rearrangement uses TRBV12-3 or TRBV12-4 and TRBJ2-3; 8 bases fit TRBD1. This CDR3 contains 13 residues. The CDR3 nucleotides read TGTGCCAGCCGACAGGGGCGCACAGGTACGCAGTATTTT. Its protein is CASRQGRTGTQYF.

This clonotype was seen repeatedly, ten times or more. The CDR3 region is CASSPSGTPDSEAFF. The DNA for the CDR3 is TGTGCCAGCTCACCCAGCGGGACACCCGACTCTGAAGCTTTCTTT. The chain combines TRBV18 with TRBJ1-1; perhaps TRBD1 as D (6 bases). The CDR3 spans 15 residues. With 3 bases removed from V and 6 bases from J, the gap between germline ends came to 17 bases. Germline V CDR1 and CDR2: KGHSH, LQKENI. The full variable domain, its missing parts supplied by reference TRBV18 and TRBJ1-1, is NAGVMQNPRHLVRRRGQEARLRCSPMKGHSHVYWYRQLPEEGLKFMVYLQKENIIDESGMPKERFSAEFPKEGPSILRIQQVVRGDSAAYFCASSPSGTPDSEAFFGQGTRLTVV.

The chain recombines TRBV2 with TRBJ1-6, with a weak D call TRBD1 (5 bases). CDR1 and CDR2 (germline): SNHLY, FYNNEI. This CDR3 comprises 17 residues. With 4 bases removed from V and 10 bases from J, the gap between germline ends came to 23 bases. The CDR3 region is CASSVRGGDSRRSPLHF. The CDR3, as DNA: TGTGCCAGCAGTGTTCGGGGGGGTGACTCAAGGCGGTCACCCCTCCACTTT.

In its sample, this clonotype was seen many times. V is TRBV30 and J is TRBJ1-2; tentatively, D is TRBD1 (6 bases). Looked up from germline, CDR1 is GTSNPN and CDR2 is SVGIG (reference sequence). The CDR3 totals 13 residues. Trimming took off 3 bases at V and 3 bases at J, with 11 bases between the two ends. CDR3 DNA: TGTGCCTGGAGAGGTACAGGGCACTATGGCTACACCTTC. It codes for CAWRGTGHYGYTF.

V usage is TRBV12-3 or TRBV12-4 and J usage is TRBJ1-1, with a tentative D call TRBD1 (5 bases). V lost 4 bases, J lost 1 base, and 13 bases lay in between. The CDR3 contains 15 residues. The chain's CDR3 is CASSSAGRPNTEAFF. CDR3 sequence (DNA): TGTGCCAGCAGTTCAGCGGGACGGCCGAACACTGAAGCTTTCTTT.